Detailed here is one TCR beta chain. The sample belongs to a study of T cell responses to AZD1222 COVID-19 vaccine. Assay used: immunoSEQ multiplex PCR; TCRdb lists only in-frame clones, some missing. The sample has approximately 110,000 clones; approximately 88% are singletons. V shed 6 bases, J shed 5 bases, and the junction held 21 bases outside the gene matches. Germline-derived CDR1 and CDR2 are MNHEY and SMNVEV (reference sequence). This CDR3 has 18 residues. Sample: peripheral blood, taken 28 days after the second AZD1222 dose. The genes are TRBV27 and TRBJ1-2; 7 nucleotides align to TRBD1. This TCR was recovered from an adult who received the AZD1222 COVID-19 vaccine. The CDR3 bases are TGTGCCAGCAGCCGACACTTACCAAGGACAGGAATGGTATATGGCTACACCTTC. It encodes CASSRHLPRTGMVYGYTF.